This TCR beta chain came from a study of T cells in Graves' hyperthyroidism and ophthalmopathy. In the case of this clonotype: Its antigen is still unknown.

Trimming took off 2 bases at V and 3 bases at J, with 14 bases between the two ends. Germline V gives CDR1 SGHTA, CDR2 FQGNSA. The length of the CDR3 is 15 residues. Together with thyroid ultrasound, orbital computed tomography, serum thyroxine and TRAb, clinical symptoms were used for diagnoses. Blood sampling occurred at first hyperthyroidism diagnosis, ahead of any ophthalmopathy symptoms. TCR beta CDR3 regions were amplified from RNA. The HTBI primer set drove a first-round RT-PCR of the TCR CDR3. TCRdb called the multiplex PCR reads again in MiXCR, with one record for every CDR3 protein. The sample contains about 400,000 distinct CDR3 sequences, about a sixth of which appear only once. Notes on the study in general: Also found in blood were most expanded thyroid clonotypes above 0.001.

The TCR was taken from a young woman with Graves' hyperthyroidism that later progressed to Graves' ophthalmopathy. V and J are TRBV7-2 and TRBJ2-7; D gene ambiguous. What was sequenced was blood. Here the CDR3 reads CASSLTPGHYYEQYF. In DNA form, the CDR3 reads TGTGCCAGCAGCTTAACACCAGGCCATTACTACGAGCAGTACTTC.